This T cell receptor beta chain appears in the sequencing data of a study of OX40 agonist ivuxolimab in advanced cancers. The table came from immunoSEQ multiplex PCR; TCRdb's copy has only in-frame clones and leaves some out. This table has around 100,000 clones, 90% appearing once. V lost 5 bases and J lost 6; bases outside the gene matches: 5. In germline, CDR1 is GTSNPN, CDR2 SVGIG (reference sequence). The CDR3 runs 14 residues. The TCR sequence derives from an adult with an advanced solid tumor such as melanoma, head and neck, liver or kidney cancer. The chain links TRBV30 to TRBJ2-1, with TRBD2 matching 12 bases. The sample was CD4+ or CD8+ T cells sorted from blood, taken in a trial of the OX40 agonist ivuxolimab. The CDR3 reads CAWVASGRGNEQFF. The CDR3 DNA follows: TGTGCCTGGGTAGCTAGCGGGAGGGGCAATGAGCAGTTCTTC.